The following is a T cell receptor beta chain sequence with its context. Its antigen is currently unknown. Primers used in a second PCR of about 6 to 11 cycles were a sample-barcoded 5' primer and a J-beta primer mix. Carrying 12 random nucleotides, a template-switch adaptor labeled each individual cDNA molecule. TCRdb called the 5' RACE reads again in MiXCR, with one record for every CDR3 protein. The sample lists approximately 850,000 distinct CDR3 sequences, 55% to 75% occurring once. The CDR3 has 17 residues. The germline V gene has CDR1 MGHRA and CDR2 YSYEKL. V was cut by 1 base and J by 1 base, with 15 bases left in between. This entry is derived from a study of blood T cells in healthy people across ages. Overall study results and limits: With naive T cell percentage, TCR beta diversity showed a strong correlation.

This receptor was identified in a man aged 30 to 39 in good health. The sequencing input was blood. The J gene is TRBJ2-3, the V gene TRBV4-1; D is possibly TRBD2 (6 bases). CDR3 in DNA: TGCGCCAGCAGCCAAGTGCCAAAGGACTACCGCACAGATACGCAGTATTTT. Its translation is CASSQVPKDYRTDTQYF.